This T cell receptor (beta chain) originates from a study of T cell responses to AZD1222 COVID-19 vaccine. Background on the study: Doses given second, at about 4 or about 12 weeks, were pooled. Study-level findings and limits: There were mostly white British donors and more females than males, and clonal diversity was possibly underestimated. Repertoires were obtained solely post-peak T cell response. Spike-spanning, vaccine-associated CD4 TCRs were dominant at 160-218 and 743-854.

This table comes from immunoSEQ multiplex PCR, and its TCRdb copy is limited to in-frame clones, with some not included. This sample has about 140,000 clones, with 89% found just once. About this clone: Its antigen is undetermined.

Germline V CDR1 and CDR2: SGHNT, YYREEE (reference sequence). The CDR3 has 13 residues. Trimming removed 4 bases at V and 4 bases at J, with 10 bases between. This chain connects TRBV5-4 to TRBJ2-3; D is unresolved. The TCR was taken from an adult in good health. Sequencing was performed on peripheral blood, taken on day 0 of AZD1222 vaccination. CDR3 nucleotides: TGTGCCAGCAGCCCGGAGAGCGCAGATACGCAGTATTTT. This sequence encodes CASSPESADTQYF.